This TCR beta chain was identified during a study of cytomegalovirus exposure and HLA in healthy donors (dated by TCRdb to the late 2010s). About the investigation overall: An earlier analysis of some 600 of the donors reported approximately 260 Gb of sequence data and 117 million unique TCR beta sequences obtained from about 179 million T cells. Approximately 310 gigabases of sequencing data and 78 million or so unique TCR sequences were included in an early release covering around 650 HLA-typed donors. Of the roughly 390 genotyped donors, about 80% fell in the genetic ancestry cluster associated with self-reported Caucasian donors. The study was designed to test whether signatures of past pathogen exposure could be identified by cataloging public T cell receptors. The study used immunosequencing to profile the T cell repertoires of 666 subjects and linked those repertoires to cytomegalovirus serostatus. Along with the approximately 700-subject first cohort, a separate validation cohort of over 90 different subjects was used. The study combined high-throughput TCR immunosequencing, statistical association of individual TCRs with disease status, and machine learning to predict cytomegalovirus infection status. A later analysis re-analyzed previously published TCR beta repertoires from 650 to 800 donors and added high-resolution HLA genotyping to study TCR occurrence patterns. The later analysis used no new phenotypic data to find candidate immune exposures, relying instead on TCR beta sequences and their occurrence across donors. To decide whether each TCR beta V gene segment behaved as functional or pseudogenic, an earlier analysis of some 580 of the donors relied on high-throughput TCR beta sequencing. Donor age, sex, ethnicity and CMV serostatus were compiled alongside the repertoire data. A later genetic analysis took genome-wide SNP genotypes for about three fifths of the roughly 670 donors and used that subset as a discovery cohort. Every discovery cohort repertoire had been produced on one sequencing platform. HLA typing covered class I and class II loci at four-digit resolution. Typing coverage differed by locus: A, B, C, DRB1 and DQB1 were typed in about 629-640 donors, DQA1 in 500 to 550, DPA1 in some 600, and DPB1 in around 490. Because of strong linkage in the cohort, roughly five DR-DQ haplotypes were treated as single units for association and clustering. Among 300 to 500 genotyped donors of the cohort, an average of about 220,000 unique TCR beta nucleotide sequences was sequenced per donor, of which roughly 17% were non-productive. What the work shows at the level of the full study, not this receptor alone: In this cohort, only TCR beta chains were sequenced, and detectable features were limited by the absence of alpha or paired-chain data. About 17 rarely observed V segments, including chromosome 9 orphons, were excluded from the earlier analysis of about 600 of the donors because counts were too low. Some IMGT-functional V segments, including TRBV6-2 and TRBV6-3, could not be distinguished by the 87-base-pair reads and were therefore excluded. Three of the identified cytomegalovirus-associated TCR beta chains were confirmed in vitro to be specific for cytomegalovirus antigens. A later analysis found that TCR association rates varied across HLA loci, with DRB1 alleles showing the most associated TCRs and HLA-C alleles the fewest. Compared with the approximately 600-donor mean, donors in an Asian-associated ancestry cluster had fewer N-insertions in productive TCRs, according to a later genetic analysis. Linkage disequilibrium might explain the correlated functional status among segregating V segments, but an unknown experimental factor could not be ruled out. A group of highly shared sequence variants was considered likely to be a technical artifact of the sequencing pipeline. While some public TCRs were present in many individuals, most TCR sequences turned up only very rarely across donors. A later analysis reported that several top co-occurrence clusters appeared linked to parvovirus B19, influenza, CMV and Epstein-Barr virus. According to a later analysis, most CMV-associated TCR beta chains appeared to be HLA-restricted, and the HLA associations seemed to be driven largely by CMV exposure. Strong co-occurrence of HLA alleles, especially DR and DQ, made assigning TCR associations to individual alleles difficult. CMV serostatus was the only immune exposure information available for the cohort. The study listed over 150 TCR beta chains as associated with cytomegalovirus. Compared with equally common non-associated chains, HLA-associated TCR beta chains in a later analysis were more clonally expanded and had lower generation probabilities. Because HLA typing was unavailable for some donors at each locus, only the typed subset was used in association tests. The authors suggested that the approach could potentially be extended to other disease states and immunological phenotypes. A further reported finding was that TCR beta sequences accurately predicted the HLA-A and HLA-B alleles for most subjects in the first cohort. Broadly in line with IMGT annotations, most TCR beta V segments showed up in productive rearrangements about 87% or about 30% of the time in an earlier analysis of approximately 640 of the donors. In a later genetic analysis, a missense DCLRE1C variant was associated with V-gene and J-gene trimming of TCR beta chains, and the association was replicated in an independent cohort. Presence/absence analyses assumed roughly uniform sequencing depth across donors, an assumption that may not hold. At a false discovery rate of 0.05, a later analysis linked 15,000 to 20,000 TCR beta sequences to specific HLA alleles. The classifier was reported to diagnose cytomegalovirus status with high specificity and sensitivity in both the original and validation cohorts.

The cohort was made up of about 670 healthy bone marrow donors. Cohort members were all nominally healthy when sampled, although unrecorded immune exposures were likely present. The donor tested CMV seropositive, placing the donor among the approximately 310 seropositive members of the cohort. Each donor provided a peripheral blood sample, and peripheral blood mononuclear cells were used for TCR beta sequencing. The Qiagen DNeasy Blood Extraction Kit was used to extract genomic DNA from the blood cell samples. The method behind the library was the immunoSEQ multiplex PCR assay. The multiplex PCR relied on a mix of 60 forward primers for TCR Vbeta segments and 13 reverse primers for TCR Jbeta segments. The CDR3 region of rearranged TCR beta genes was amplified from genomic DNA with a multiplex PCR assay. Amplified TCR beta libraries were sequenced as 87-base-pair reads on the Illumina HiSeq System. From the authors' description of their analysis: Across the 670 or so repertoires, a later analysis counted approximately 75 million unique TCR beta chains, roughly 11 million of which were shared by at least two donors. A nearest-neighbor algorithm error-corrected the raw reads and collapsed the reads into unique sequences, merging closely related sequences to remove PCR and sequencing errors. Alignment of CDR3 sequences to IMGT reference sequences was used to assign V, D and J gene segments. For a sequence to be retained, at least a six-nucleotide match to both a V gene segment and a J gene segment was required. Rearrangements were classified as productive when the CDR3 lacked stop codons and remained in frame with V and J, and all other rearrangements were classified as non-productive. Following IMGT convention, CDR3 was defined as the stretch from the second conserved V-encoded cysteine to the conserved J-encoded phenylalanine. The earlier analysis of about 590 of the donors excluded sequences that lacked an unambiguous match to a single V gene segment. In an earlier analysis of 587 of the donors, a V segment was called functional when productive rearrangements were above 56.7%, and segregating when the standard deviation between donors exceeded 5%. To diagnose cytomegalovirus status from the catalog of TCR beta chain sequences, a statistical classification framework was built. A later analysis assigned V and J genes by comparing TCR nucleotide sequences with IMGT/GENE-DB human TR gene sequences. The TCRdist pipeline was used in a later analysis to assign CDR3 sequences and most-parsimonious VDJ recombination scenarios. In a later analysis, every TCR beta chain was defined by the combination of its CDR3 amino acid sequence and its V-gene family, and reads without a unique V-gene family were dropped. As a way to deal with suspected cross-contamination and a sequencing artifact, a later analysis dropped nearly 600 nucleotide sequences that were highly shared and had low generation probability. A later analysis calculated a clonal expansion index for each public chain from normalized within-repertoire ranks of inferred template counts. In a later analysis, generation probabilities were computed with a VDJ recombination model fitted to out-of-frame rearrangements, and the resulting probabilities were checked against IGoR. In a later analysis, TCR-TCR, TCR-HLA and TCR-CMV co-occurrence was scored with hypergeometric tests, and a repertoire-size bias correction was applied to TCR pairs. A later analysis estimated false discovery rates by permuting HLA or CMV assignments 20 times. A later analysis grouped co-occurring TCRs with DBSCAN, adding TCRdist sequence similarity when clustering within HLA-allele-positive subsets. Co-occurrence clustering excluded repertoires with fewer than 30,000 or more than 120,000 public chains, plus five with anomalous nucleotide sharing. The clones in this table, taken by TCRdb from immuneACCESS, are in-frame only. Not every clone is retained; where verified, under half of the shortfall comes from an unresolved V gene, and the cause of the rest is unknown. For V, J and clone size, that table is used; D and trimming come from the DNA. Within this sample are more than 85,000 clones, with under 80% of them counted one time only. About 4% of the sample belongs to the ten largest clones.

This clone came up once. The clone's antigen remains unknown. No per-base quality is available; no much larger clone lies one base away. Trimming accounts for 5 bases at V and 4 bases at J, while the number of junction bases matched to no gene is 18. The CDR3 covers 19 residues, taking in both the cysteine and the phenylalanine. Here the CDR3 DNA is all that survives: 57 bases in frame from base 1. CDR1 and CDR2, per the germline V gene (reference sequence), are LNHNV and YYDKDF. Source material: PBMCs. The receptor was derived from a woman in her 50s in good health and CMV-seropositive. The chain uses TRBV15 and TRBJ1-2; 11 middle bases align to TRBD1. This receptor carries the CDR3 CATSDLTGTGGYWGYGYTF. The nucleotide sequence reads TGTGCCACCAGCGACCTCACCGGGACAGGGGGTTACTGGGGCTATGGCTACACCTTC.